The source of this TCR beta chain is a study of neurological immune-mediated disorders. General study points: The multiple sclerosis repertoire cluster had no association with any clinical or MRI feature. Private repertoires in all groups were suggested by the absence of shared CDR3 amino acid sequences among expanded clones across subjects.

The CDR3 loop spans 16 amino acids. V was shortened by 3 bases and J by 0 bases, with 12 bases between the two germline ends. Germline V gene sequence: CDR1 SGHAT, CDR2 FQNNGV. PBMCs stored at -80 C, numbering 2 million, were the origin of the unsorted libraries. This clonotype was observed at least ten times. Its antigen is unknown. Synthesis of cDNA used 5'RACE (with 10-nucleotide random UMIs). TCRdb redid the calling of the 5' RACE reads with MiXCR, one entry per CDR3 protein. The table lists 60,000 to 85,000 distinct CDR3 sequences, around 5% of them singletons. The clonotype was recovered from a young man with multiple sclerosis. The V and J genes are TRBV11-2 and TRBJ2-1; TRBD1 is a possible D gene (7 bases). Sequenced: PBMCs. The CDR3 is CASSFRGDSSYNEQFF. CDR3 coding DNA: TGTGCCAGCAGCTTTAGGGGGGACAGCTCCTACAATGAGCAGTTCTTC.